Shown below are 20 T cell receptor beta chains from a single sample sequenced in a study of vaccination and CD4 T cells after COVID-19. The sample's treatment: roughly 10-day PBMC culture with coronavirus spike peptide pools or control peptides (ViraFEST assay). No cognate antigen is known for these TCRs. The Oncomine TCR Beta short-read assay was applied to DNA of cultured CD4+ T cells. One entry per CDR3 protein results from TCRdb running MiXCR on the PCR reads. Here the sample spans about 21,000 distinct CDR3 sequences, 47% being singletons. This specimen was CD4+ T cells from blood, cultured in vitro, taken before SARS-CoV-2 vaccination. The receptors come from a human donor who had recovered from COVID-19.

This chain links TRBV6-1 with TRBJ1-1, with TRBD1 as a possible D gene (6 bases). V lost 10 bases, J lost 1 base, and 13 bases lay in between. The germline CDR1 and CDR2 sequences are MNHNS and SASEGT. The CDR3 has 13 residues. For the CDR3, the DNA is TGTGCCATCGTACGGACAGCGAACACTGAAGCTTTCTTT. This encodes CAIVRTANTEAFF.

The chain has TRBV4-3 and TRBJ2-3; D is unclear. This CDR3 contains 15 residues. The V end lost 0 bases, the J end lost 0 bases, and 7 bases lay between the germline ends. Germline V lookup: CDR1 LGHNA, CDR2 YSLEER. The CDR3 loop reads CASSQDGQSTDTQYF. CDR3 sequence (DNA): TGCGCCAGCAGCCAAGACGGCCAAAGCACAGATACGCAGTATTTT.

This chain links TRBV28 with TRBJ2-1; 9 nucleotides match TRBD1. From germline, CDR1 is MDHEN and CDR2 SYDVKM. The CDR3 is 15 residues long. The junction had 8 bases not matched to a gene; V was cut back by 5 bases and J by 6 bases. CDR3 sequence: CASSEVGQGRNEQFF. CDR3 bases: TGTGCCAGCAGTGAAGTTGGACAGGGGCGCAATGAGCAGTTCTTC.

This rearrangement joins TRBV7-9 to TRBJ1-6; 7 bases match TRBD1. V lost 4 bases to trimming and J lost 11 bases; unmatched junction nucleotides: 14. Looked up from germline, CDR1 is SEHNR and CDR2 is FQNEAQ (reference sequence). The CDR3 covers 16 residues. The CDR3 bases are TGTGCCAGCAGCTCGGGCCGACAGGGAGGTGATACACCCCTCCACTTT. This encodes CASSSGRQGGDTPLHF.

The V call is TRBV7-2, the J call TRBJ2-1, with 10 nucleotides matching TRBD2. The CDR3 loop spans 18 amino acids. V lost 1 base, J lost 6 bases, and 12 bases stayed unmatched. CDR1 and CDR2 (germline): SGHTA, FQGNSA. CDR3: CASSLGTSGGARRNEQFF. The CDR3, as DNA: TGTGCCAGCAGCTTAGGGACTAGCGGAGGCGCGAGGCGCAATGAGCAGTTCTTC.

This clonotype has more than one count but fewer than ten. This chain links TRBV30 with TRBJ1-1; D call uncertain. V was pared by 1 base and J by 1 base, with 13 bases between. Germline values: CDR1 GTSNPN, CDR2 SVGIG (reference sequence). The CDR3 contains 15 residues. The CDR3 loop is CAWSGPTVRNTEAFF. In DNA, the CDR3 is TGTGCCTGGAGTGGGCCAACCGTCAGGAACACTGAAGCTTTCTTT.

The V and J genes are TRBV6-5 and TRBJ1-1; D is possibly TRBD1 (5 bases). Germline V gene lookup returns CDR1 MNHEY and CDR2 SVGAGI. The CDR3 runs to 14 residues. Trimming removed 2 bases at V and 7 bases at J, with 14 bases between. The CDR3 sequence is CASSYQRSTGEAFF. In nucleotides, the CDR3 is TGTGCCAGCAGTTACCAGAGAAGCACAGGTGAAGCTTTCTTT.

The V gene is TRBV12-5, the J gene TRBJ1-5; 9 bases are a match to TRBD1. CDR3 length equals 16 residues. Germline V CDR1 and CDR2: LGHNT, FRNRAP. J gave up 7 bases and V 1 base, and 8 bases lay outside the gene matches. The CDR3 loop reads CASGLALQGAKQPQHF. The DNA for the CDR3 is TGTGCTAGTGGTTTGGCCTTACAGGGGGCGAAACAGCCCCAGCATTTT.

The V gene is TRBV5-5, the J gene TRBJ1-1, with TRBD1 matching 11 bases. Per the germline V gene, CDR1 is SGHKS and CDR2 is YYEKEE (reference sequence). The length of the CDR3 is 16 residues. The V segment lost 4 bases and the J segment 7 bases; nucleotides outside the gene matches: 12. The chain's CDR3 is CASSPWTGGSTLEAFF. The CDR3 bases are TGTGCCAGCAGCCCATGGACAGGGGGCAGCACCCTTGAAGCTTTCTTT.

This chain links TRBV7-8 with TRBJ2-3; D is perhaps TRBD1 (5 bases). Trimming stripped 5 bases from V and 0 bases from J, with 15 bases between. The CDR3 totals 16 residues. Germline assignment: CDR1 SGHVS and CDR2 FQNEAQ. The CDR3 DNA follows: TGTGCCAGCAGCCCCGACAGTTTTTCGAGCACAGATACGCAGTATTTT. Translation gives CASSPDSFSSTDTQYF.

V usage is TRBV7-2 and J usage is TRBJ1-2; D unclear. The CDR3 sequence is 12 residues long. The germline V gene encodes CDR1 SGHTA and CDR2 FQGNSA. V was cut by 4 bases and J by 8 bases, with 11 bases left in between. The CDR3: CASSSALGGYTF. DNA for the CDR3: TGTGCCAGCAGCTCAGCCCTTGGGGGCTACACCTTC.

This chain links TRBV27 with TRBJ1-2; 10 nucleotides line up with TRBD1. V shed 6 bases and J 1 base; nucleotides not matched to a gene: 2. The CDR3 loop spans 14 amino acids. Germline V CDR1 and CDR2: MNHEY, SMNVEV (reference sequence). This CDR3 is CASRGTGVNYGYTF. CDR3 bases: TGTGCCAGCAGGGGGACAGGGGTTAACTATGGCTACACCTTC.

This clonotype appeared a few times. V and J are TRBV19 and TRBJ1-2; 7 positions match TRBD1. CDR3 length: 13 residues. The J segment lost 0 bases and the V segment lost 8 bases, leaving 3 bases of the junction unmatched. The germline gives CDR1 LNHDA, CDR2 SQIVND (reference sequence). CDR3 in DNA: TGTGCCAGTGGGACAGCAGCTAACTATGGCTACACCTTC. Protein product: CASGTAANYGYTF.

The chain is built from TRBV20-1 and TRBJ2-7; 8 nucleotides line up with TRBD1. The germline gives CDR1 DFQATT, CDR2 SNEGSKA (reference sequence). This CDR3 comprises 15 residues. V shed 0 bases, J shed 2 bases, and the junction held 6 bases outside the gene matches. The CDR3 nucleotides read TGCAGTGCTAGAGACCGACGACAGGGGACCTACGAGCAGTACTTC. Its protein product is CSARDRRQGTYEQYF.

There are a few counts of this clonotype. V gene TRBV20-1 combines with J gene TRBJ2-4; 8 nucleotides line up with TRBD2. Germline lookup yields CDR1 DFQATT and CDR2 SNEGSKA (reference sequence). The V segment lost 7 bases and the J segment 1 base; nucleotides outside the gene matches: 12. This CDR3 spans 16 amino acids. DNA of the CDR3: TGCAGTGTAGGGGCGGGGGGCTACCGGGCCAAAAACATTCAGTACTTC. Protein product: CSVGAGGYRAKNIQYF.

V and J are TRBV23-1 and TRBJ1-3; the match to TRBD1 covers 9 bases. TRBV23-1 qualifies as an ORF whose function is uncertain. The CDR3 runs to 13 residues. Unmatched junction bases numbered 1, after V lost 6 bases and J lost 4 bases. The CDR3 DNA is TGCGCCAGCAGGGACAGGGGAGGAAACACCATATATTTT. Translated, it gives CASRDRGGNTIYF.

This clonotype was counted between two and nine times. J is TRBJ1-5 and V is TRBV18; perhaps TRBD1 as D (6 bases). This CDR3 comprises 14 residues. V was clipped by 1 base and J by 7 bases, with 11 bases between them. The germline V gene encodes CDR1 KGHSH and CDR2 LQKENI. CDR3: CASSPLHGGQPQHF. In DNA form, the CDR3 reads TGTGCCAGCTCACCACTCCATGGGGGCCAGCCCCAGCATTTT.

The rearrangement uses TRBV30 and TRBJ1-5, with D possibly matching TRBD1 (5 bases). This CDR3 region has 13 residues. From germline, CDR1 is GTSNPN and CDR2 SVGIG (reference sequence). With 0 bases removed from V and 4 bases from J, the gap between germline ends came to 7 bases. As DNA, the CDR3 is TGTGCCTGGAGTGTAGACAGTAATCAGCCCCAGCATTTT. Amino acid sequence: CAWSVDSNQPQHF.

The DNA for the CDR3 is TGTGCCAGCAGCTTACAGGGCCCCTCCCTCTATGGCTACACCTTC. This gives the protein CASSLQGPSLYGYTF. This chain links TRBV5-4 with TRBJ1-2, with TRBD1 as a possible D gene (6 bases). Germline lookup yields CDR1 SGHNT and CDR2 YYREEE (reference sequence). Between the trimmed V and J ends, which lost 2 bases and 4 bases, there was a span of 15 bases. This CDR3 is built from 15 residues.

J is TRBJ2-3 and V is TRBV11-1, with TRBD1 matching 7 bases. CDR1 is SGHAT and CDR2 is FQDESV in the germline V gene (reference sequence). J was trimmed by 6 bases and V by 1 base; bases with no gene match: 4. The CDR3 loop spans 14 amino acids. For the CDR3, the DNA is TGTGCCAGCAGCTTAGACAGGGGTGCGGATACGCAGTATTTT. Protein sequence: CASSLDRGADTQYF.